The 25 T cell receptor beta chains below come from one sample, sequenced in a study of PD-L1 blockade in urothelial cancer. Time point noted: peripheral blood 6 weeks after treatment start. The data were produced by immunoSEQ multiplex PCR, yet TCRdb's version contains in-frame clones alone and is incomplete. The table records fewer than 50,000 clones, about 89% of them present only once. The source material was PBMCs, sampled around atezolizumab (anti-PD-L1) treatment. The receptors shown here come from an older man with urothelial cancer.

DNA for the CDR3: TGTGCCAGTATGGAGGCGCCGAGGACTGAAGCTTTCTTT. This gives the protein CASMEAPRTEAFF. J is TRBJ1-1 and V is TRBV19; D call uncertain. CDR1 is LNHDA, CDR2 SQIVND, per germline (reference sequence). Trimming took off 7 bases at V and 5 bases at J, with 14 bases between the two ends. This CDR3 is built from 13 residues.

This clone came up a few times. The rearrangement links TRBV2 to TRBJ1-3; D unresolved. Germline values: CDR1 SNHLY, CDR2 FYNNEI. Trimming left V 4 bases short and J 0 bases short, with 7 bases between. The CDR3 length is 14 residues. The CDR3 bases are TGTGCCAGCAGTGGCGGTAACTCTGGAAACACCATATATTTT. This gives the protein CASSGGNSGNTIYF.

J is TRBJ1-2 and V is TRBV7-9; D ambiguous. Germline assignment: CDR1 SEHNR and CDR2 FQNEAQ (reference sequence). The CDR3 length is 15 residues. Trimming pared 5 bases from V and 4 bases from J, leaving 17 bases between. The CDR3 loop reads CASSPENLPFYGYTF. DNA of the CDR3: TGTGCCAGCAGCCCGGAGAACCTTCCTTTCTATGGCTACACCTTC.

This sequence joins TRBV11-2 and TRBJ2-7; 9 bases align to TRBD2. Germline CDR1 and CDR2: SGHAT and FQNNGV. Trimming removed 5 bases from V and 3 bases from J; junction bases left unmatched: 8. There are 15 residues in the CDR3. The CDR3 reads CASSLGSGGDYEQYF. CDR3 coding DNA: TGTGCCAGCAGCCTGGGTAGCGGGGGTGACTACGAGCAGTACTTC.

The chain is built from TRBV10-3 and TRBJ2-1, with 9 bases matching TRBD2. The germline V gene encodes CDR1 ENHRY and CDR2 SYGVKD. V was clipped by 3 bases and J by 8 bases; unmatched bases: 8. The CDR3 has 15 amino acids. CDR3 sequence (DNA): TGTGCCATCAGTGATCCGGGACTAGCCGTCGATGAGCAGTTCTTC. It encodes CAISDPGLAVDEQFF.

The V gene is TRBV7-3, the J gene TRBJ2-1; 10 bases are a match to TRBD2. V gave up 1 base and J gave up 3 bases; unmatched junction bases: 6. Germline values: CDR1 SGHTA, CDR2 FQGTGA. The CDR3 contains 17 residues. CDR3 sequence: CASSLNPGLASYNEQFF. In nucleotides, the CDR3 is TGTGCCAGCAGCTTAAATCCGGGACTAGCGAGCTACAATGAGCAGTTCTTC.

J is TRBJ1-4 and V is TRBV5-4; possibly TRBD1 for D (6 bases). This CDR3 contains 14 residues. Trimming pared 2 bases from V and 2 bases from J, leaving 7 bases between. Germline V gene sequence: CDR1 SGHNT, CDR2 YYREEE (reference sequence). CDR3 in DNA: TGTGCCAGCAGCTTAACAGGGACTAATGAAAAACTGTTTTTT. Protein sequence: CASSLTGTNEKLFF.

The V gene is TRBV27, the J gene TRBJ2-1, with TRBD1 matching 8 bases. Germline CDR1 and CDR2: MNHEY and SMNVEV (reference sequence). There are 15 residues in the CDR3. J was trimmed by 5 bases and V by 5 bases; bases with no gene match: 8. The DNA for the CDR3 is TGTGCCAGCAGTCCAAGACAGGGGATGAACAATGAGCAGTTCTTC. It encodes CASSPRQGMNNEQFF.

The table lists this clone with a count of one. CDR3 in DNA: TGTGCCAGCAGTCCATCAGTTGGTGGCTACACCTTC. Residues: CASSPSVGGYTF. The V call is TRBV27, the J call TRBJ1-2; D gene uncertain. The CDR3 has 12 amino acids. V was clipped by 5 bases and J by 7 bases, with 11 bases between them. Germline loops: CDR1 MNHEY, CDR2 SMNVEV (reference sequence).

The chain uses TRBV5-1 and TRBJ2-3; possible D gene TRBD1, 7 bases. The CDR3 sequence is 13 residues long. CDR1 is SGHRS, CDR2 YFSETQ, per germline. V was pared by 4 bases and J by 5 bases, with 11 bases between. CDR3 sequence reads: CASSGRTGDTQYF. Written as DNA, the CDR3 is TGCGCCAGCAGCGGGAGGACAGGAGATACGCAGTATTTT.

The V call is TRBV7-8, the J call TRBJ2-3; 10 nucleotides match TRBD1. The CDR3 consists of 19 residues. V lost 2 bases and J lost 1; bases outside the gene matches: 12. The germline V gene encodes CDR1 SGHVS and CDR2 FQNEAQ. CDR3 in DNA: TGTGCCAGCAGCTTATCGGGGGGGTATGGGACAGGGGGCACAGATACGCAGTATTTT. Translating it yields CASSLSGGYGTGGTDTQYF.

The chain employs TRBV29-1 and TRBJ2-7; 8 bases match TRBD1. The germline V gene encodes CDR1 SQVTM and CDR2 ANQGSEA. V was pared by 4 bases and J by 0 bases, with 2 bases of the junction left unmatched. The CDR3 is made up of 13 amino acids. Written as DNA, the CDR3 is TGCAGCGTTGGACAGGGGAGCTCCTACGAGCAGTACTTC. It is translated as CSVGQGSSYEQYF.

The rearrangement links TRBV2 to TRBJ2-7, with TRBD2 matching over 7 bases. Germline CDR1 is SNHLY and CDR2 is FYNNEI. The CDR3 is made up of 13 amino acids. Trimming cost V 8 bases and J 6 bases; bases outside gene matches: 10. The CDR3 nucleotides read TGTGCCAGCGTGCGGGTGGCGGGAGCCGAGCAGTACTTC. As protein: CASVRVAGAEQYF.

The chain links TRBV2 to TRBJ1-5, with 7 bases aligning to TRBD1. This CDR3 is 15 amino acids long. CDR1 is SNHLY and CDR2 is FYNNEI in the germline V gene. The V segment lost 5 bases and the J segment 0 bases; nucleotides outside the gene matches: 4. CDR3: CASSPGGHSNQPQHF. For the CDR3, the DNA is TGTGCCAGCAGTCCAGGGGGTCATAGCAATCAGCCCCAGCATTTT.

This chain connects TRBV5-1 to TRBJ2-1; 12 bases line up with TRBD1. Germline V lookup: CDR1 SGHRS, CDR2 YFSETQ. With 0 bases clipped from V and 4 bases from J, the junction kept 5 bases outside the gene matches. CDR3 length equals 17 residues. CDR3 DNA sequence: TGCGCCAGCAGCTTGGAACTGGGACAGGGGGCTTACAATGAGCAGTTCTTC. This sequence encodes CASSLELGQGAYNEQFF.

V and J are TRBV7-8 and TRBJ2-1, with TRBD2 matching 7 bases. This CDR3 comprises 15 residues. V was pared by 6 bases and J by 9 bases, with 14 bases of the junction left unmatched. Germline assignment: CDR1 SGHVS and CDR2 FQNEAQ. CDR3 amino acids: CASSFPSGGRSEQFF. CDR3 nucleotides: TGTGCCAGCAGTTTCCCTAGCGGAGGGAGGAGTGAGCAGTTCTTC.

Turning to this clone: In the same sample, other DNA sequences code for this CDR3. This CDR3 reads CASTAEMNTEAFF. The CDR3 DNA is TGTGCCAGCACGGCGGAGATGAACACTGAAGCTTTCTTT. The rearrangement joins TRBV2 to TRBJ1-1; D remains unclear. Per germline, CDR1 SNHLY and CDR2 FYNNEI. The CDR3 length is 13 residues. Trimming took 7 bases from V and 0 from J, leaving 9 bases between them.

This clone came up once. V is TRBV19 and J is TRBJ2-3; 7 bases agree with TRBD2. CDR3 length equals 16 residues. The V gene end was trimmed by 1 base and the J gene end by 3 bases; junction bases not matched to a gene: 7. CDR1 and CDR2 from the germline V gene are LNHDA and SQIVND (reference sequence). The CDR3 is CASSIAPTSATDTQYF. DNA of the CDR3: TGTGCCAGTAGTATAGCCCCCACTAGCGCGACAGATACGCAGTATTTT.

Only one count was recorded for this clone. J is TRBJ2-1 and V is TRBV11-1, with 8 positions matching TRBD1. The junction had 7 bases not matched to a gene; V was cut back by 5 bases and J by 7 bases. There are 14 residues in the CDR3. Germline V lookup: CDR1 SGHAT, CDR2 FQDESV (reference sequence). The CDR3 DNA reads TGTGCCAGCAGCGGTCGGGACAGGCAGAATGAGCAGTTCTTC. This gives the protein CASSGRDRQNEQFF.

This chain links TRBV9 with TRBJ2-1, with 7 bases aligning to TRBD2. V lost 0 bases and J lost 4; bases outside the gene matches: 4. There are 15 residues in the CDR3. In germline, CDR1 is SGDLS, CDR2 YYNGEE. The CDR3 nucleotides are TGTGCCAGCAGCGTAGTGCCTAGCGGATACAATGAGCAGTTCTTC. It codes for CASSVVPSGYNEQFF.

This chain links TRBV10-1 with TRBJ2-7, with D perhaps matching TRBD2 (5 bases). This CDR3 has 15 amino acids. Trimming pared 8 bases from V and 12 bases from J, leaving 29 bases between. Germline CDR1 is WNHNN and CDR2 is SYGVQD (reference sequence). The CDR3 loop is CASSTTRDSIAGLYF. The CDR3 nucleotides read TGCGCCAGCTCAACTACCCGGGATTCTATCGCCGGTCTGTACTTC.

The chain has TRBV11-2 and TRBJ2-2; TRBD1 aligns across 10 bases. This CDR3 comprises 16 residues. Looked up from germline, CDR1 is SGHAT and CDR2 is FQNNGV. Germline trimming cut 4 bases from V and 3 bases from J; bases unmatched to any gene: 5. This CDR3 is CASSWRTGGDTGELFF. The DNA for the CDR3 is TGTGCCAGCAGCTGGAGGACAGGGGGTGACACCGGGGAGCTGTTTTTT.

This chain connects TRBV6-6 to TRBJ2-7, with TRBD2 matching 8 bases. The V segment lost 2 bases and the J segment 1 base; nucleotides outside the gene matches: 4. The CDR3 runs 15 residues. Looked up from germline, CDR1 is MNHNY and CDR2 is SVGAGI (reference sequence). CDR3 coding DNA: TGTGCCAGCAGTTACGGTACTAGCGGTTCCTACGAGCAGTACTTC. This sequence encodes CASSYGTSGSYEQYF.

The chain uses TRBV10-3 and TRBJ2-2; 11 bases fit TRBD1. The ends lost 6 bases at V and 1 base at J; junction bases unmatched: 7. The CDR3 contains 17 residues. Per germline, CDR1 ENHRY and CDR2 SYGVKD. CDR3 sequence reads: CAIRRDRGGMNTGELFF. Here the CDR3 DNA reads TGTGCCATCAGGAGGGACAGGGGGGGAATGAACACCGGGGAGCTGTTTTTT.

The rearrangement joins TRBV6-1 to TRBJ2-2, with TRBD2 as a possible D gene (5 bases). V lost 7 bases to trimming and J lost 0 bases, with 12 bases between them. Germline V gene data show CDR1 as MNHNS and CDR2 as SASEGT. There are 15 residues in the CDR3. CDR3 nucleotides: TGTGCCAGCAAGACAAGCGGATCGAACACCGGGGAGCTGTTTTTT. Translating it yields CASKTSGSNTGELFF.